This entry features one TCR beta chain sequence. Vbeta (60) and Jbeta (13) primers were used in the PCR. The table came from immunoSEQ multiplex PCR; TCRdb's copy has only in-frame clones and leaves some out. Of about 130,000 clones in the sample, around 80% were seen once. This specimen comes from a study of cytomegalovirus exposure and HLA in healthy donors. V shed 3 bases and J shed 0 bases, with 13 bases lying between them. The CDR3 is 17 amino acids. CDR1 and CDR2 (germline): SGDLS, YYNGEE. This sequence joins TRBV9 and TRBJ2-6; the D gene is possibly TRBD1 (5 bases). The TCR comes from a man aged 30-40 years in good health and CMV-seropositive. The sample was PBMCs. DNA for the CDR3: TGTGCCAGCAGCGAGCCCCACAGGACCTCTGGGGCCAACGTCCTGACTTTC. The encoded protein is CASSEPHRTSGANVLTF.